This T cell receptor (beta chain) was sequenced in a study of cytomegalovirus exposure and HLA in healthy donors. Regarding the study as a whole: Accounts indicate the classifier identified cytomegalovirus status with strong specificity and sensitivity. In vitro testing confirmed a few CMV-associated chains as specific for CMV antigens.

With respect to this clone: As yet, its antigen is unknown.

The method was immunoSEQ multiplex PCR; TCRdb's version includes in-frame clones alone and lacks a portion of them. The sample shows some 150,000 clones, 80% to 90% of them seen only once. This clonotype was obtained from a man between 18 and 35 years old in good health and CMV-seropositive. The sequenced sample consisted of PBMCs.

The CDR3 sequence: CASSQDGGSYEQYF. CDR3 coding DNA: TGTGCCAGCAGCCAGGACGGGGGGTCCTACGAGCAGTACTTC. The chain joins TRBV25-1 to TRBJ2-7; 7 nucleotides agree with TRBD2. With V trimmed by 6 bases and J by 1 base, 6 bases remained unmatched. The germline gives CDR1 MGHDK, CDR2 SYGVNS. The CDR3 runs to 14 residues.